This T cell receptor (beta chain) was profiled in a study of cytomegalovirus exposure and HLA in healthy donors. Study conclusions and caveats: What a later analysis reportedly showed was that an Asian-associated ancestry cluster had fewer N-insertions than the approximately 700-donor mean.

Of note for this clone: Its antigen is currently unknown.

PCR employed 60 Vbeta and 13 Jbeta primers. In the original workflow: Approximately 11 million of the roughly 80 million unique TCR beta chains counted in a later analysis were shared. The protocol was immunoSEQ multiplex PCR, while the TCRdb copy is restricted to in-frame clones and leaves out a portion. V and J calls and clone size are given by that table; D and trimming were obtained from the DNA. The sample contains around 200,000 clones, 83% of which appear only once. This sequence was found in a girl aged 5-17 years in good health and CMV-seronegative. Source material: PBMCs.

CDR3 sequence: CAWSAGQADYGYTF. In DNA, the CDR3 is TGTGCCTGGAGTGCAGGACAGGCCGACTATGGCTACACCTTC. The V gene is TRBV30, the J gene TRBJ1-2; 7 bases map to TRBD1. CDR3 length: 14 amino acids. Germline-derived CDR1 and CDR2 are GTSNPN and SVGIG (reference sequence). V shed 1 base, J shed 3 bases, and the junction held 5 bases outside the gene matches.